This TCR beta chain appears in the sequencing data of a study of T cell responses to AZD1222 COVID-19 vaccine. Trimming cost V 6 bases and J 5 bases, with 22 bases left between them. The CDR3 has 15 residues. The germline CDR1 and CDR2 sequences are SQVTM and ANQGSEA. As to this clone: What it binds is unknown.

General study findings and limits: The donors showed a predominance of white British ancestry and of females, with possible underestimation of clonal diversity. Nearly half of spike-specific TCRs reportedly target unmutated variant regions. None of the repertoires were sampled until the peak T cell response had passed.

The method was immunoSEQ multiplex PCR; TCRdb's version includes in-frame clones alone and lacks a portion of them. The profile shows 160,000 or so clones, just over 90% of them singletons. This sample comprised peripheral blood, obtained on day 0 of MenACWY control vaccination. The clonotype comes from an adult in good health. The chain links TRBV29-1 to TRBJ1-2; D perhaps matches TRBD1 (5 bases). The CDR3 region is CSVATRGVKGYGYTF. CDR3 nucleotide sequence: TGCAGCGTCGCTACGCGGGGGGTAAAAGGATATGGCTACACCTTC.